Below are 14 T cell receptor beta chains sequenced from a single sample in a study of T cells expressing NK-cell markers. TCRdb reanalyzed the 5' RACE reads and collapses them to one entry per CDR3 protein, without DNA. The table lists under 200,000 distinct CDR3 sequences. The sequencing sample was made of blood T cells: a sorted CD56 or NKG2C T cell subset, CD4+ or CD8+ T cells, or bulk PBMC T cells (not recorded which). These receptors came from a woman aged 18-69 years in good health.

The chain joins TRBV5-1 to TRBJ2-5; TCRdb reports TRBD2, a call that lacks DNA to check it against. The CDR3 totals 14 residues. Germline assignment: CDR1 SGHRS and CDR2 YFSETQ. The CDR3 sequence: CASSGGTSRETQYF. The variable domain in full, completed from reference TRBV5-1 and TRBJ2-5, reads KAGVTQTPRYLIKTRGQQVTLSCSPISGHRSVSWYQQTPGQGLQFLFEYFSETQRNKGNFPGRFSGRQFSNSRSEMNVSTLELGDSALYLCASSGGTSRETQYFGPGTRLLVL.

The chain uses TRBV5-1 and TRBJ1-4. Germline loops: CDR1 SGHRS, CDR2 YFSETQ. This CDR3 comprises 15 residues. The CDR3 sequence: CASGISGRRDEKLFF.

J is TRBJ2-1 and V is TRBV27. The length of the CDR3 is 14 residues. Germline CDR1 and CDR2: MNHEY and SMNVEV (reference sequence). The CDR3 region is CASSGGRSYNEQFF.

V and J are TRBV10-3 and TRBJ2-1; with no DNA, the TCRdb D assignment of TRBD2 cannot be verified. The germline CDR1 and CDR2 sequences are ENHRY and SYGVKD. CDR3 length equals 15 residues. The CDR3 here is CAIQTSGGADGEQFF.

The chain uses TRBV7-4 and TRBJ1-6. This CDR3 is built from 19 residues. From germline, CDR1 is SGHVT and CDR2 SQSDAQ. CDR3 amino acids: CASSLGAVRRWDYNSPLHF.

The gene calls are TRBV7-3 and TRBJ2-2; the D gene TCRdb calls, TRBD1, cannot be checked with no DNA. The germline V gene encodes CDR1 SGHTA and CDR2 FQGTGA. The CDR3 has 15 amino acids. The CDR3 region is CASSLTRDKTGELFF.

V is TRBV11-2 and J is TRBJ2-7; checking the TCRdb D call of TRBD2 is not possible without DNA. The CDR3 totals 15 residues. Germline CDR1 SGHAT, CDR2 FQNNGV. The CDR3 protein is CASSLDTRAGGEQYF.

This chain links TRBV10-3 with TRBJ2-1. The CDR3 runs to 12 residues. The germline V gene encodes CDR1 ENHRY and CDR2 SYGVKD. The CDR3 reads CAISESWNEQFF.

The chain recombines TRBV7-3 with TRBJ1-6; TCRdb indicates TRBD1, and absent DNA this call remains unverified. CDR1 is SGHTA and CDR2 is FQGTGA in the germline V gene. This CDR3 has 13 amino acids. The CDR3 is CASGTGANSPLHF. Complete variable domain (other parts from reference TRBV7-3 and TRBJ1-6): GAGVSQTPSNKVTEKGKYVELRCDPISGHTALYWYRQSLGQGPEFLIYFQGTGAADDSGLPNDRFFAVRPEGSVSTLKIQRTERGDSAVYLCASGTGANSPLHFGNGTRLTVT.

The chain has TRBV5-1 and TRBJ2-5; absent DNA, TCRdb's TRBD1 call cannot be checked. CDR1 and CDR2 from the germline V gene are SGHRS and YFSETQ. The CDR3 sequence is 15 residues long. The CDR3 loop is CASSTWPGQGETQYF.

This chain joins TRBV27 and TRBJ1-3. The CDR3 is made up of 11 amino acids. Germline V gives CDR1 MNHEY, CDR2 SMNVEV (reference sequence). This chain's CDR3 is CASRGGNTIYF.

The chain couples TRBV6-5 to TRBJ1-4. From germline, CDR1 is MNHEY and CDR2 SVGAGI. CDR3 length: 15 residues. The CDR3 region is CASSYSLQSGEKLFF.

The V gene is TRBV20-1, the J gene TRBJ2-7; TCRdb proposes TRBD2, but this gene call is untestable without DNA. Per germline, CDR1 DFQATT and CDR2 SNEGSKA (reference sequence). The CDR3 runs to 13 residues. This CDR3 is CSANGLAGFVQYF.

The chain has TRBV20-1 and TRBJ1-5. Germline CDR1 DFQATT, CDR2 SNEGSKA (reference sequence). The CDR3 runs to 15 residues. The CDR3 here is CSARGGVSSNQPQHF.